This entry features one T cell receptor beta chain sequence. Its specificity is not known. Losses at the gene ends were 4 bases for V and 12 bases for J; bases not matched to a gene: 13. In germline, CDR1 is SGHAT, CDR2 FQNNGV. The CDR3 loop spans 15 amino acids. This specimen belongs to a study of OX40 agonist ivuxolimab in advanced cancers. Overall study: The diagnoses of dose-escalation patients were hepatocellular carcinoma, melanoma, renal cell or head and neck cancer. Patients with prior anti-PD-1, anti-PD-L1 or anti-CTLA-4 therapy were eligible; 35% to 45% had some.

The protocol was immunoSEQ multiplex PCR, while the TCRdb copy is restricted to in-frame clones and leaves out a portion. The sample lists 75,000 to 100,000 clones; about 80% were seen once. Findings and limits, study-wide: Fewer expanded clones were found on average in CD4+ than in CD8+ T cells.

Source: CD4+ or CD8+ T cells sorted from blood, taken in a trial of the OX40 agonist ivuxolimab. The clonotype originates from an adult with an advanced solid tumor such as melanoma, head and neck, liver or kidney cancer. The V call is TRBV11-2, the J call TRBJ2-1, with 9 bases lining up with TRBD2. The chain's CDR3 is CASSSAGGVLRAQFF. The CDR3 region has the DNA TGTGCCAGCAGCTCAGCGGGGGGAGTCCTAAGGGCGCAGTTCTTC. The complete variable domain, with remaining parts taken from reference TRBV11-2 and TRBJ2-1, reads EAGVAQSPRYKIIEKRQSVAFWCNPISGHATLYWYQQILGQGPKLLIQFQNNGVVDDSQLPKDRFSAERLKGVDSTLKIQPAKLEDSAVYLCASSSAGGVLRAQFFGPGTRLTVL.